This TCR beta chain was found in a study of post-analysis software for immune sequencing data. Overall study findings and caveats: F measure showed strong co-clustering of same-batch samples. Diversity measured as normalized Chao1 was significantly lower in multiple sclerosis patients than in controls. Five TRBV segments, including TRBV5-6, TRBV5-1 and TRBV20-1, were more frequent in patients than controls.

Presence of unique molecular identifiers characterized the TCR beta cDNA libraries. TCRdb reprocessed the PCR reads with MiXCR, giving one entry per CDR3 protein. The sample records about 770,000 distinct CDR3 sequences, 46% being singletons. This CDR3 is 11 amino acids long. Per germline, CDR1 MNHNS and CDR2 SASEGT. Worth noting for this clonotype: Its specificity is not known. The junction shows a germline mismatch at one end, possibly a read error.

The sequenced sample was blood. The chain joins TRBV6-1 to TRBJ1-2; no reliable D call. The clonotype originates from a girl between 5 and 17 years old with multiple sclerosis. The CDR3 DNA reads as TGTGCCATTCCAACGTTCTATGGCCACACCTTC. As protein: CAIPTFYGHTF.